A selection of T cell receptor beta chains follows, all from one sample in a study of CD8+ T cells in alopecia areata. Clones were sequenced by immunoSEQ multiplex PCR, and TCRdb holds only the in-frame ones, with some missing. Of fewer than 250,000 clones listed, roughly 57% were seen once; the top ten hold around 0.44%. The sample here was CD4+ T cells sorted from blood, taken at week 0. Source of these receptors: a human donor with alopecia areata. Each CDR3 is given with its conserved first and last residue. Each record gives: clone size, V gene, D gene, J gene, CDR3 DNA, CDR3 protein. The D gene is left open where the match is weak. Size is stated for part of the rows, as once, few or many counts, or as a class when the clone is expanded.

>-|TRBV29-1|TRBD1|TRBJ1-1
TGCAGCGTTGGTTATAAAGGGACAGCGAACACTGAAGCTTTCTTT
CSVGYKGTANTEAFF
>-|TRBV18|TRBD1|TRBJ1-2
TGTGCCAGCTCATCTCAGGGGGCCGGTGGCTACACCTTC
CASSSQGAGGYTF
>-|TRBV28|TRBD2|TRBJ2-1
TGTGCCAGCAGCCAAGGACTAGCGGGTTACAATGAGCAGTTCTTC
CASSQGLAGYNEQFF
>-|TRBV4-1|TRBD2|TRBJ2-3
TGCGCCAGCAGCCTAAGTAAAGCGGGATTGGTAGATACGCAGTATTTT
CASSLSKAGLVDTQYF
>few|TRBV30|-|TRBJ1-2
TGTGCCTGGAGAGGGACCGGGAGCTGGCAAGGCTACACCTTC
CAWRGTGSWQGYTF
>-|TRBV4-2|-|TRBJ2-7
TGTGCCAGCAGCCAAGAGCGTGGCGAGCAGTACTTC
CASSQERGEQYF
>-|TRBV29-1|-|TRBJ1-2
TGCAGCGTTGAATCAGCTAACTATGGCTACACCTTC
CSVESANYGYTF
>-|TRBV30|-|TRBJ1-2
TGTGCCTGGGGGGAACAGGCCACGGCCTATGGCTACACCTTC
CAWGEQATAYGYTF
>-|TRBV5-1|-|TRBJ2-3
TGCGCCAGCAGCTTCTCCGATCGCACAGATACGCAGTATTTT
CASSFSDRTDTQYF
>-|TRBV7-9|-|TRBJ1-5
TGTGCCAGCAGCTTAAGTAATCAGCCCCAGCATTTT
CASSLSNQPQHF
>-|TRBV30|TRBD1|TRBJ1-2
TGTGCCTGGAGGGCAGGGACAGGCCTCTATGGCTACACCTTC
CAWRAGTGLYGYTF
>-|TRBV5-1|-|TRBJ1-1
TGCGCCAGCAGCTTGGGTAATATGAACACTGAAGCTTTCTTT
CASSLGNMNTEAFF
>many|TRBV19|-|TRBJ1-1
TGTGCCAGTAGGCATACAGGGACGACTGAAGCTTTCTTT
CASRHTGTTEAFF
>-|TRBV7-2|TRBD1|TRBJ1-6
TGTGCCAGCAGCTTAGGACAGGGGAAATGGAATTCACCCCTCCACTTT
CASSLGQGKWNSPLHF
>few|TRBV29-1|-|TRBJ2-1
TGCAGCGGAGTCCGGGGGGCGAACAATGAGCAGTTCTTC
CSGVRGANNEQFF
>few|TRBV15|-|TRBJ2-1
TGTGCCACCAGCAGTTACAATGAGCAGTTCTTC
CATSSYNEQFF
>-|TRBV29-1|-|TRBJ2-3
TGCAGCGCCGAAAGGGGGGTTAGCACAGATACGCAGTATTTT
CSAERGVSTDTQYF
>-|TRBV6-6|-|TRBJ2-5
TGTGCCAGCAGTTACCAGGGCACGCAAGAGACCCAGTACTTC
CASSYQGTQETQYF
>-|TRBV29-1|TRBD1|TRBJ2-6
TGCAGCGTCGGACAGGGGGCTAGATCTGGGGCCAACGTCCTGACTTTC
CSVGQGARSGANVLTF
>-|TRBV2|-|TRBJ1-2
TGTGCCAGCAGGGACAGCTCTATGGGCTACACCTTC
CASRDSSMGYTF
>-|TRBV9|-|TRBJ2-7
TGTGCCAGCAGCGACCCGAAGGGGAACGAGCAGTACTTC
CASSDPKGNEQYF
>once|TRBV12-5|-|TRBJ2-7
TGTGCTAGTGGTTTGGTATGGGCCTCCCACGAGCAGTACTTC
CASGLVWASHEQYF
>-|TRBV11-2|-|TRBJ2-1
TGTGCCAGCAGCTCTCCGGGACGGAGCTGGGGGTACAATGAGCAGTTCTTC
CASSSPGRSWGYNEQFF
>-|TRBV5-1|-|TRBJ2-3
TGCGCCAGCAGCCCAGGGGTGGTTTCAGATACGCAGTATTTT
CASSPGVVSDTQYF
>-|TRBV30|-|TRBJ2-1
TGTGCCTGGAGTTCCCAAATCGGGAATGAGCAGTTCTTC
CAWSSQIGNEQFF
>once|TRBV9|-|TRBJ1-2
TGTGCCAGCAGCGTAAGCCCCGATTGGATAGTCTATGGCTACACCTTC
CASSVSPDWIVYGYTF
>-|TRBV30|-|TRBJ2-1
TGTGCCTGGAGGGTAGGACCCGTGCAGTTCTTC
CAWRVGPVQFF
>-|TRBV5-6|TRBD1|TRBJ1-4
TGTGCCAGCAGCTTGGGCCCCGGGACAGGGGCAGAAAAACTGTTTTTT
CASSLGPGTGAEKLFF
>few|TRBV29-1|TRBD2|TRBJ2-2
TGCAGCGCCGGACTAGCTAGGACCGGGGAGCTGTTTTTT
CSAGLARTGELFF
>few|TRBV28|TRBD1|TRBJ1-4
TGTGCCAGCAGTCTCTCCGGGACAGGGGAAGAAAAACTGTTTTTT
CASSLSGTGEEKLFF
>once|TRBV5-1|-|TRBJ2-3
TGCGCCAGCAGCAAGAGGGAATTAACAGATACGCAGTATTTT
CASSKRELTDTQYF
>-|TRBV29-1|TRBD2|TRBJ2-7
TGCAGCGTTGAGCGGGAGCCCTTCTCCTACGAGCAGTACTTC
CSVEREPFSYEQYF
>-|TRBV6-6|TRBD1|TRBJ1-4
TGTGCCAGCAGCGGACAGGGGTCAAATGAAAAACTGTTTTTT
CASSGQGSNEKLFF
>-|TRBV13|-|TRBJ2-1
TGTGCCAGCAGCTTAGCACCCTTGGAGCAGTTCTTC
CASSLAPLEQFF
>-|TRBV18|-|TRBJ1-1
TGTGCCAGCTCACCAACAGCCATGAACACTGAAGCTTTCTTT
CASSPTAMNTEAFF
>-|TRBV5-4|TRBD2|TRBJ2-7
TGTGCCAGCAGCGAGAAAAGACTAGCGGGAGTTATCGAGCAGTACTTC
CASSEKRLAGVIEQYF
>-|TRBV29-1|-|TRBJ2-7
TGCAGCGTTGATAAGGGCGAGCAGTACTTC
CSVDKGEQYF
>-|TRBV7-3|-|TRBJ2-7
TGTGCCAGCAGCTTACGCGCAGGGCTACTAGGCGACGAGCAGTACTTC
CASSLRAGLLGDEQYF
>-|TRBV7-9|TRBD2|TRBJ2-3
TGTGCCAGCAGCTCCGGACTAGCGGGGGCCAGCACAGATACGCAGTATTTT
CASSSGLAGASTDTQYF
>-|TRBV2|-|TRBJ2-1
TGCCTCGGGGAGCGGAGGAACAATGAGCAGTTCTTC
CLGERRNNEQFF
>once|TRBV5-1|-|TRBJ1-1
TGCGCCAGCAGCTTGGAGGTAACCCGGGGCACTGAAGCTTTCTTT
CASSLEVTRGTEAFF
>-|TRBV11-2|TRBD2|TRBJ2-1
TGTGCCAGCAGCATCACTAGCGGCTCCAACAATGAGCAGTTCTTC
CASSITSGSNNEQFF
>-|TRBV25-1|-|TRBJ1-1
TGTGCCAGCAGAGGTCTCCAGATTGAAGCTTTCTTT
CASRGLQIEAFF
>-|TRBV20-1|-|TRBJ2-1
TGCAGTGCTAGAGGTCATGAGCAGTTCTTC
CSARGHEQFF
>-|TRBV30|TRBD1|TRBJ2-7
TGTGCCTGGAGTGCCTCGACAGGGAGCGTCTACTTC
CAWSASTGSVYF
>-|TRBV29-1|-|TRBJ1-1
TGCAGCGACGGTAGGAACACTGAAGCTTTCTTT
CSDGRNTEAFF
>-|TRBV2|-|TRBJ2-7
TGTGCCAGCAGTGCCGGCGGGGAGCAGTACTTC
CASSAGGEQYF
>-|TRBV5-6|-|TRBJ1-5
TGTGCCAGCAGCTTGATTCGGGACCGGAGCAATCAGCCCCAGCATTTT
CASSLIRDRSNQPQHF
>few|TRBV11-2|-|TRBJ2-1
TGTGCCAGCAGCCCGCGGGTCCGCAATGAGCAGTTCTTC
CASSPRVRNEQFF